These 13 T cell receptor beta chains came from one sample sequenced in a study of beta chain features in type 1 diabetes. Study results and caveats: Among all four CD4+ subsets, Type 1 diabetes patients had TCRB CDR3s that were moderately but significantly shorter.

Sequencing targeted expressed TCRB transcripts, as all isolated RNA had been reverse transcribed. The protocol was immunoSEQ multiplex PCR, while the TCRdb copy is restricted to in-frame clones and leaves out a portion. This repertoire shows about 700,000 clones, around 15% found once; its top ten account for less than 0.025%. Their cognate antigens are unknown. Sequencing was done on a sample of naive CD4+ T cells from blood. The receptors were sampled from a man younger than 35 with type 1 diabetes.

The J gene is TRBJ1-1, the V gene TRBV20-1; D is possibly TRBD1 (5 bases). Germline V gene data show CDR1 as DFQATT and CDR2 as SNEGSKA (reference sequence). The CDR3 runs 11 residues. The germline V and J ends were trimmed by 5 bases and 7 bases, with 11 bases remaining between them. CDR3 DNA sequence: TGCAGTGCTTACGGGGGGTTTGAAGCTTTCTTT. This translates into CSAYGGFEAFF.

This rearrangement joins TRBV30 to TRBJ2-7, with TRBD2 matching 7 bases. V shed 2 bases, J shed 0 bases, and the junction held 13 bases outside the gene matches. The CDR3 is made up of 17 amino acids. Germline lookup yields CDR1 GTSNPN and CDR2 SVGIG (reference sequence). The CDR3 DNA follows: TGTGCCTGGAGTTGGGGGACTATAACCACCTACTCCTACGAGCAGTACTTC. This sequence encodes CAWSWGTITTYSYEQYF.

This chain uses TRBV28 with TRBJ2-5, with D hard to call. V was trimmed by 3 bases and J by 4 bases, leaving 6 bases between them. CDR1 and CDR2 from the germline V gene are MDHEN and SYDVKM. CDR3 length: 12 residues. The CDR3 DNA sequence: TGTGCCAGCAGTTTTCTGGGAGAGACCCAGTACTTC. Encoded protein: CASSFLGETQYF.

The chain employs TRBV29-1 and TRBJ1-1; 8 bases fit TRBD1. The germline gives CDR1 SQVTM, CDR2 ANQGSEA. CDR3 length: 12 amino acids. The ends lost 4 bases at V and 7 bases at J; junction bases unmatched: 5. CDR3 in amino acids: CSVVGQGDEAFF. The CDR3 DNA reads as TGCAGCGTTGTCGGACAGGGTGATGAAGCTTTCTTT.

The rearrangement links TRBV9 to TRBJ2-6; D ambiguous. The V gene lost 3 bases and the J gene lost 0 bases, with 7 bases spanning the gap. Germline V CDR1 and CDR2: SGDLS, YYNGEE. This CDR3 is built from 15 residues. The CDR3 bases are TGTGCCAGCAGCGCCAGTAGCTCTGGGGCCAACGTCCTGACTTTC. Translation gives CASSASSSGANVLTF. The entire variable domain, with the rest obtained from reference TRBV9 and TRBJ2-6, is as follows: DSGVTQTPKHLITATGQRVTLRCSPRSGDLSVYWYQQSLDQGLQFLIQYYNGEERAKGNILERFSAQQFPDLHSELNLSSLELGDSALYFCASSASSSGANVLTFGAGSRLTVL.

For the CDR3, the DNA is TGTGCCATCAGTGCGTCTTTTCCAACTAGCACAGATACGCAGTATTTT. Translating it yields CAISASFPTSTDTQYF. The rearrangement uses TRBV10-3 and TRBJ2-3; D unresolved. Trimming removed 4 bases from V and 0 bases from J, with 14 bases in between. The CDR3 loop spans 16 amino acids. Germline CDR1 ENHRY, CDR2 SYGVKD.

The chain has TRBV5-1 and TRBJ2-1; D possibly corresponds to TRBD1 (7 bases). Germline-derived CDR1 and CDR2 are SGHRS and YFSETQ. The CDR3 is 13 residues long. Trimming took 7 bases from V and 6 from J, leaving 14 bases between them. This CDR3 is CASASQGGNEQFF. As DNA, the CDR3 is TGCGCCAGCGCCTCCCAGGGGGGCAATGAGCAGTTCTTC.

This clone was observed a few times. V is TRBV7-9 and J is TRBJ1-5, with D possibly TRBD1 on 6 matching bases. With 6 bases removed from V and 5 bases from J, the gap between germline ends came to 11 bases. The CDR3 is 13 residues long. Germline lookup yields CDR1 SEHNR and CDR2 FQNEAQ (reference sequence). This CDR3 reads CASRRGLDQPQHF. CDR3 in DNA: TGTGCCAGCAGAAGGGGGTTGGATCAGCCCCAGCATTTT.

This clone was observed a few times. This rearrangement joins TRBV23-1 to TRBJ1-4, with D maybe TRBD1 (6 bases). TRBV23-1 is placed among ORFs of uncertain function. Trimming left V 4 bases short and J 1 base short, with 16 bases between. The CDR3 runs 17 residues. The CDR3 loop reads CASSRRTEGQTNEKLFF. The CDR3 DNA sequence: TGCGCCAGCAGTCGACGGACAGAGGGCCAAACTAATGAAAAACTGTTTTTT.

The gene calls are TRBV27 and TRBJ1-5; 7 bases fit TRBD1. Germline lookup yields CDR1 MNHEY and CDR2 SMNVEV (reference sequence). The CDR3 is 16 residues long. V lost 6 bases and J lost 7; bases outside the gene matches: 15. This CDR3 is CASSHRQGPLGQPQHF. CDR3 sequence (DNA): TGTGCCAGCAGCCACAGACAGGGTCCTTTAGGCCAGCCCCAGCATTTT.

V usage is TRBV5-1 and J usage is TRBJ2-7; 8 bases line up with TRBD1. CDR3 size: 14 residues. The germline gives CDR1 SGHRS, CDR2 YFSETQ. V trimming: 4 bases; J trimming: 2 bases; junction bases outside the gene matches: 5. CDR3 in amino acids: CASSDRQGPYEQYF. In DNA, the CDR3 is TGCGCCAGCAGCGATAGACAGGGGCCCTACGAGCAGTACTTC.

In nucleotides, the CDR3 is TGTGCCAGCAGTTATACGGGGGACCTAACCTACAATGAGCAGTTCTTC. Translating gives CASSYTGDLTYNEQFF. This chain uses TRBV28 with TRBJ2-1; possibly TRBD2 for D (6 bases). The germline V gene encodes CDR1 MDHEN and CDR2 SYDVKM. The CDR3 runs to 16 residues. V gave up 4 bases and J gave up 2 bases, with 15 bases separating them. Full variable domain (missing parts from reference TRBV28 and TRBJ2-1): DVKVTQSSRYLVKRTGEKVFLECVQDMDHENMFWYRQDPGLGLRLIYFSYDVKMKEKGDIPEGYSVSREKKERFSLILESASTNQTSMYLCASSYTGDLTYNEQFFGPGTRLTVL.

This clone was observed a few times. The chain joins TRBV9 to TRBJ1-1; a possible D gene is TRBD1 (5 bases). Germline V gene lookup returns CDR1 SGDLS and CDR2 YYNGEE. Trimming shortened V by 2 bases and J by 5 bases, and 16 bases separated the two germline ends. The length of the CDR3 is 15 residues. The DNA for the CDR3 is TGTGCCAGCAGCGTCGGTCCGGATGAGGGGACTGAAGCTTTCTTT. Its protein is CASSVGPDEGTEAFF.